The sequence of this TCR beta chain was determined in a study of siplizumab effects on memory and regulatory T cells. Whole-study results and caveats: Unstimulated subsets contained matches for only a minor fraction of alloreactive clones. Significant reduction of alloreactive sequences traceable to unstimulated CD4+ memory cells was observed with siplizumab. Roughly 75-95% of proliferating CD4+ or CD8+ clones lacked an assignable naive or memory phenotype.

Between the trimmed V and J ends, which lost 3 bases and 15 bases, there was a span of 21 bases. The CDR3 is 14 amino acids. CDR1 MNHEY and CDR2 SMNVEV come from the germline V gene (reference sequence). Of note for this clone: The antigen remains undetermined.

TCRdb's table, derived via immunoSEQ multiplex PCR, lists solely in-frame clones and lacks some. Of about 91,000 clones detected, more than 85% appear once; the ten largest clones hold 5% to 7%. The material sequenced was CD8+ T cells sorted from blood. The TCR sequence derives from a human donor in good health. The rearrangement uses TRBV27 and TRBJ2-1; D gene uncertain. This chain's CDR3 is CASSFGSSLAVRFF. As DNA, the CDR3 is TGTGCCAGCAGTTTCGGATCCTCTTTAGCCGTAAGGTTCTTC.